Listed below are T cell receptor beta chains from one sample, sequenced in a study of beta chain features in type 1 diabetes. Sequencing was performed with immunoSEQ multiplex PCR; in TCRdb, only in-frame clones are kept and a portion is missing. Counted here are some 270,000 clones, 8% occurring once; the ten biggest clones make up about 0.93%. What was sequenced was central memory CD4+ T cells from blood. The receptors here all came from a young woman in good health. CDR3s include the opening cysteine and the closing phenylalanine or tryptophan. The D gene is left open where the match is weak. Rows give clone size only sometimes, using once, few, many, or a class for an expanded clone.

abundance,v_gene,d_gene,j_gene,CDR3nt,CDR3aa
-,TRBV7-2,TRBD1,TRBJ2-6,TGTGCCAGCAGCCCGCAGACAGGGAGGGCCAACGTCCTGACTTTC,CASSPQTGRANVLTF
-,TRBV2,-,TRBJ2-4,TGTGCCAGCAGTGAATGGGCATCTTCCGGGGCCAAAAACATTCAGTACTTC,CASSEWASSGAKNIQYF
many,TRBV9,-,TRBJ2-1,TGTGCCAGCAGCGTCCTTGGTACTCCATCTAAGGGTGAGCAGTTCTTC,CASSVLGTPSKGEQFF
-,TRBV7-2,-,TRBJ2-7,TGTGCCAGCAGCCGGTATGGGGCGGGAACCTCCTACGAGCAGTACTTC,CASSRYGAGTSYEQYF
-,TRBV11-2,-,TRBJ2-1,TGTGCCAGCAGATTGGGCAATGAGCAGTTCTTC,CASRLGNEQFF
few,TRBV7-2,-,TRBJ2-1,TGTGCCAGCAGCTTTTCCGGGACGGATTACAATGAGCAGTTCTTC,CASSFSGTDYNEQFF
few,TRBV9,TRBD2,TRBJ2-3,TGTGCCAGCAGCCTAGCGGGAGCGTCAGATACGCAGTATTTT,CASSLAGASDTQYF
-,TRBV5-1,-,TRBJ1-4,TGCGCCAGCAGCTTGGGGGCCGCTAATGAAAAACTGTTTTTT,CASSLGAANEKLFF
-,TRBV7-9,-,TRBJ1-4,TGTGCCAGCAGCTTAGCCTACAGTTCAACTAATGAAAAACTGTTTTTT,CASSLAYSSTNEKLFF
-,TRBV7-2,TRBD1,TRBJ2-3,TGTGCCAGCAGCTTAAGGAGGGGACAGGGTAGAGATACGCAGTATTTT,CASSLRRGQGRDTQYF
few,TRBV14,TRBD1,TRBJ1-1,TGTGCCAGCAGCCAAGTTACGAGACAGGGGCGACCTGAAGCTTTCTTT,CASSQVTRQGRPEAFF
few,TRBV11-2,-,TRBJ2-7,TGTGCCAGCACCCCAGGCAGGGCCTCCTACGAGCAGTACTTC,CASTPGRASYEQYF
-,TRBV6-5,-,TRBJ2-7,TGTGCCAGCAGTTACACTCGGCGCGGGAAAAACTACGAGCAGTACTTC,CASSYTRRGKNYEQYF
few,TRBV4-1,-,TRBJ2-6,TGCGCCAGCAGCCAGGGCCTCTCTGGGGCCAACGTCCTGACTTTC,CASSQGLSGANVLTF
-,TRBV11-2,TRBD2,TRBJ2-1,TGTGCCAGCAAAAGGTCCCCGAGCGGGACGTCCTACAATGAGCAGTTCTTC,CASKRSPSGTSYNEQFF
many,TRBV7-2,TRBD1,TRBJ1-1,TGTGCCAGCAGCTTAGGGGCAGGGGGCACTGAAGCTTTCTTT,CASSLGAGGTEAFF
few,TRBV4-2,TRBD2,TRBJ2-1,TGTGCCAGCGGCCAAGGCGGCGGGGGACTATTCTACAATGAGCAGTTCTTC,CASGQGGGGLFYNEQFF
few,TRBV2,-,TRBJ2-5,TGTGCCACCTATACAGTCTGGCAAGAGACCCAGTACTTC,CATYTVWQETQYF
many,TRBV18,-,TRBJ2-5,TGTGCCAGCTCACCACCGAGCCCCGGCGAGACCCAGTACTTC,CASSPPSPGETQYF
few,TRBV5-1,-,TRBJ1-1,TGCGCCAGCAGCTTGGAGGCGGGGGGCAGTCCCAAAACTTTCTTT,CASSLEAGGSPKTFF
few,TRBV7-2,TRBD1,TRBJ2-1,TGTGCCAGCAAGGTTCGGACAGGGTCCTACAATGAGCAGTTCTTC,CASKVRTGSYNEQFF
many,TRBV7-2,-,TRBJ2-1,TGTGCCAGCAGCGACCCCCGTCGAGTTGTTTTTGAGCAGTTCTTC,CASSDPRRVVFEQFF
many,TRBV7-2,-,TRBJ2-1,TGTGCCAGCAGCTCTGAGTTCAATGAGCAGTTCTTC,CASSSEFNEQFF
-,TRBV6-5,-,TRBJ1-1,TGTGCCAGCAGTGGCCCCCGGGTCGCTGAAGCTTTCTTT,CASSGPRVAEAFF
-,TRBV29-1,-,TRBJ2-3,TGCAGCGTTAGTGGGCAGAGCACAGATACGCAGTATTTT,CSVSGQSTDTQYF
many,TRBV18,TRBD1,TRBJ2-5,TGTGCCAGCTCAACGACAGGGGGTAAAGAGACCCAGTACTTC,CASSTTGGKETQYF
-,TRBV5-1,-,TRBJ2-3,TGCGCCAGCAGCTGGCCCCCGGGTTCCGCGACAGATACGCAGTATTTT,CASSWPPGSATDTQYF
-,TRBV2,-,TRBJ2-1,TGTGCCAGCAGTGAAATAGCTAAGCAGTTCTTC,CASSEIAKQFF
-,TRBV18,-,TRBJ1-1,TGTGCCAGCTCAGTCAATGTAGGTAACACTGAAGCTTTCTTT,CASSVNVGNTEAFF
few,TRBV9,-,TRBJ2-7,TGTGCCAGCAGCGTTGATGCGGGAACCTACGAGCAGTACTTC,CASSVDAGTYEQYF
-,TRBV6-5,-,TRBJ2-7,TGTGCCAGCAGGGGGAGGGACAGCTCCTACGAGCAGTACTTC,CASRGRDSSYEQYF
-,TRBV30,-,TRBJ2-2,TGTGCCTGGAGTCGGACCGGGGAGCTGTTTTTT,CAWSRTGELFF
few,TRBV18,-,TRBJ1-3,TGTGCCAGCTCACCAGGGCGGACCCTCTCTGGAAACACCATATATTTT,CASSPGRTLSGNTIYF
many,TRBV2,-,TRBJ1-6,TGTGCCAGCAGTGAAGGTTCACCCCTCCACTTT,CASSEGSPLHF
many,TRBV6-1,-,TRBJ1-4,TGTGCCAGCTCCCAGGCTGGGTGGGATGAAAAACTGTTTTTT,CASSQAGWDEKLFF
few,TRBV18,-,TRBJ1-1,TGTGCCAGCTCACTACAGGGTGGCTCGCGAGGGAACACTGAAGCTTTCTTT,CASSLQGGSRGNTEAFF
many,TRBV7-9,-,TRBJ2-6,TGTGCCAGCAGTTATCAGAGCTCTGGGGCCAACGTCCTGACTTTC,CASSYQSSGANVLTF
few,TRBV7-6,TRBD1,TRBJ1-1,TGTGCCAGCAGCGGACGGGACAGGGTGAACACTGAAGCTTTCTTT,CASSGRDRVNTEAFF
few,TRBV27,-,TRBJ1-1,TGTGCCAGCAGTTTTGGGGGAAACCGCCTCAACACTGAAGCTTTCTTT,CASSFGGNRLNTEAFF
few,TRBV10-3,TRBD2,TRBJ2-1,TGTGCCATCAGTGACCCCGGGACTAGCGTGGATAATGAGCAGTTCTTC,CAISDPGTSVDNEQFF
-,TRBV10-3,-,TRBJ2-5,TGTGCCATCAGTGATGCAAACAGTAAAGAGACCCAGTACTTC,CAISDANSKETQYF
few,TRBV2,-,TRBJ1-5,TGTGCCAGCCACGGAGGAGGCGGTCAGCCCCAGCATTTT,CASHGGGGQPQHF
few,TRBV18,-,TRBJ2-5,TGTGCCAGCTCACCACCGAGGGACTCAGGACAAGAGACCCAGTACTTC,CASSPPRDSGQETQYF